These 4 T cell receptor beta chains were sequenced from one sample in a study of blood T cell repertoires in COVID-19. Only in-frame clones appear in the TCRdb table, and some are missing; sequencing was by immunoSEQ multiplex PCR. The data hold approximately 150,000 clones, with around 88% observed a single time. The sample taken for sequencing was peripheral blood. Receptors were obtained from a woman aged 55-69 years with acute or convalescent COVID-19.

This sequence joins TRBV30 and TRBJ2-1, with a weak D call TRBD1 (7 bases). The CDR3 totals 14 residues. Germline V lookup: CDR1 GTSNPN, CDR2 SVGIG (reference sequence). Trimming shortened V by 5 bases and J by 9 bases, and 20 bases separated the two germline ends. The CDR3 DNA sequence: TGTGCCTGGGATCCTCCTGGAGGGGGCATTGAGCAGTTCTTC. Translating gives CAWDPPGGGIEQFF.

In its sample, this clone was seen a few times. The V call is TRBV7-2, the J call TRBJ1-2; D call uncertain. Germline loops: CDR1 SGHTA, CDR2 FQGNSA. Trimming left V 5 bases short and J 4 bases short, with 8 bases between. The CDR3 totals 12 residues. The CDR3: CASSDLGYGYTF. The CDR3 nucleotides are TGTGCCAGCAGCGACCTAGGCTATGGCTACACCTTC.

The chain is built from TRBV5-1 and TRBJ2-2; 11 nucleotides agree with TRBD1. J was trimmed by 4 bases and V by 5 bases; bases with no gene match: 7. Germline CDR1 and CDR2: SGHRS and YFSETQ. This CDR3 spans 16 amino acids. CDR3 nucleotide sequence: TGCGCCAGCAGATTGACCGGGACAGGGGGCACCGGGGAGCTGTTTTTT. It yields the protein CASRLTGTGGTGELFF.

CDR3 bases: TGTGCCAGCAGCGCTAGCGGGGGAATCTACAATGAGCAGTTCTTC. It yields the protein CASSASGGIYNEQFF. This chain uses TRBV7-9 with TRBJ2-1; 10 bases are a match to TRBD2. Per the germline V gene, CDR1 is SEHNR and CDR2 is FQNEAQ (reference sequence). Trimming removed 5 bases from V and 3 bases from J; junction bases left unmatched: 4. This CDR3 comprises 15 residues.